This T cell receptor beta chain was observed in a study of shared clonotypes between healthy human individuals. Germline V gene lookup returns CDR1 SGHTA and CDR2 FQGNSA. The CDR3 length is 14 residues. With V trimmed by 4 bases and J by 3 bases, 4 bases remained unmatched. Libraries were prepared by immunoSEQ multiplex PCR; TCRdb keeps only in-frame clonotypes and omits some of them. This table has over 850,000 clones, 78% appearing once. Every donor was a Caucasian adult from Nashville, Tennessee. The sample comprised memory CD4+ T cells from PBMCs. Specified subset: CD45RA-negative fraction. The rearrangement links TRBV7-2 to TRBJ1-1; TRBD1 matches 8 bases. The TCR comes from a man between 18 and 29 years old in good health. Some clones in this sample may be carry-over from other donors' samples. The CDR3 spells CASSWTTGDTEAFF. Here the CDR3 DNA reads TGTGCCAGCAGCTGGACGACAGGGGACACTGAAGCTTTCTTT.